The T cell receptor beta chain under discussion was sequenced for a study of Graves' ophthalmopathy and Graves' hyperthyroidism. This clonotype was counted a few times. V lost 1 base, J lost 0 bases, and 6 bases stayed unmatched. This CDR3 comprises 19 residues. Per the germline V gene, CDR1 is SGHTA and CDR2 is FQGTGA. Uncontrolled infections, pregnancy, lactation or other autoimmune diseases led to patient exclusion. Researchers took RNA transcripts and amplified TCR beta CDR3 regions from them. First-round RT-PCR with HTBI primers preceded a second-round multiplex PCR. TCRdb re-analysed the multiplex PCR reads in MiXCR, keeping a single row per CDR3 protein. Among some 520,000 distinct CDR3 sequences listed, roughly an eighth were seen once.

The source of this sequence is a young woman with Graves' ophthalmopathy. The chain couples TRBV7-3 to TRBJ2-6, with 10 bases identical to TRBD2. The sample taken for sequencing was blood. CDR3 region: CASSLNSGLASSGANVLTF. The CDR3 coding sequence is TGTGCCAGCAGCTTAAATTCGGGACTAGCGAGCTCTGGGGCCAACGTCCTGACTTTC.